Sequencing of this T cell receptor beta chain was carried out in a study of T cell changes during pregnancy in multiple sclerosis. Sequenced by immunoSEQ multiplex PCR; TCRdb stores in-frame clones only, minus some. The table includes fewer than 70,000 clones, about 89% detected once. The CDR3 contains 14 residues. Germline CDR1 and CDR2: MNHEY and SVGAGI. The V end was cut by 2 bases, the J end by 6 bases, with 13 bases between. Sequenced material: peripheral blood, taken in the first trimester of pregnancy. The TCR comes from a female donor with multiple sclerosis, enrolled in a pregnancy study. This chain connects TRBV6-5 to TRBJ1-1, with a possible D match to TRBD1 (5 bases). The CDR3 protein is CASSYLGLRAEAFF. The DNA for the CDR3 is TGTGCCAGCAGTTACCTCGGGCTCAGGGCTGAAGCTTTCTTT.